What follows describes a single TCR beta chain. The sample originates from a study of T cell changes during pregnancy in multiple sclerosis. Per the germline V gene, CDR1 is SNHLY and CDR2 is FYNNEI. V shed 5 bases and J shed 6 bases, with 21 bases lying between them. This CDR3 region has 16 residues. Profiling relied on immunoSEQ multiplex PCR, and the TCRdb table lists in-frame clones only, not all of them. This sample yields 60,000 to 75,000 clones, of which just over 90% are seen a single time; around 1.3% belongs to the top ten. Sequencing used peripheral blood, obtained in the second trimester of pregnancy. This sequence was found in a female donor in good health, enrolled as a control in a pregnancy study. This chain uses TRBV2 with TRBJ2-3; unclear D gene. CDR3 DNA: TGTGCCAGCAGTCCGGTGGGTCAGGCAGTGTGGGATACGCAGTATTTT. It specifies CASSPVGQAVWDTQYF.